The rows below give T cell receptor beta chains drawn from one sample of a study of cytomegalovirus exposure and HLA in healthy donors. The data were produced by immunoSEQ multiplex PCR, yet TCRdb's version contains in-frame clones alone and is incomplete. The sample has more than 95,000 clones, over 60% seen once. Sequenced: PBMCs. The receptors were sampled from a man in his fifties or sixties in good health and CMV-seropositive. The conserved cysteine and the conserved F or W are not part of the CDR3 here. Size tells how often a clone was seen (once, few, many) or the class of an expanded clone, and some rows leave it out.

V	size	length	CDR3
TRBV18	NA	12	ASSKTGVDTEAF
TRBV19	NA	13	ASTSGRSAKNIQY
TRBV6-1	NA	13	ASSAASGPPGDQY
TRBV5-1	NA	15	ASSPTGTGRFTGELF
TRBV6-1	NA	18	ASSVLGGGLRSATNEKLF
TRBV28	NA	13	ASRPPGQGRYEQY
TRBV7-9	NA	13	ASSSRRGRDEKLF
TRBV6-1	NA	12	ATDSGGGWQPQH
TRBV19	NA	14	ASSSLTSGGGNEQF
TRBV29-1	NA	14	SALSGGPSGKNIQY
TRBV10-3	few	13	AISESGQGKEPQH
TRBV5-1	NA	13	ASSLAGVNDQPQH